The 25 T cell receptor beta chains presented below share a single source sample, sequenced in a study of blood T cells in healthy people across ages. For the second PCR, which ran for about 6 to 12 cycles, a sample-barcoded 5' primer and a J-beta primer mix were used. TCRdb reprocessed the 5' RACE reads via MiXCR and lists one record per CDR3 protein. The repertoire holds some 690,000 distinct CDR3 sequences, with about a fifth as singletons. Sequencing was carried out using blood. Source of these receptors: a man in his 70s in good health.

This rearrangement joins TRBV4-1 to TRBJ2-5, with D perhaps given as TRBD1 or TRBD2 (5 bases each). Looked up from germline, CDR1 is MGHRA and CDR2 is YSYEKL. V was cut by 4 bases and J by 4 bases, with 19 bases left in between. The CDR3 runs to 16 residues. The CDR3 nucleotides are TGCGCCAGCAGCCCGAAATTGAACACGGGACGAGAGACCCAGTACTTC. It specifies CASSPKLNTGRETQYF.

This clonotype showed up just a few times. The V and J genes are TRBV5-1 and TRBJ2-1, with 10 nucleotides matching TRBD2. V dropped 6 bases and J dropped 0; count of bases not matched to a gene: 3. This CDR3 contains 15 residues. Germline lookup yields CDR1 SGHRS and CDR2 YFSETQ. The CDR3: CASTLAGGSYNEQFF. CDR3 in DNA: TGCGCCAGCACCTTAGCGGGAGGCTCCTACAATGAGCAGTTCTTC. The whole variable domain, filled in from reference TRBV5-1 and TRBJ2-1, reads KAGVTQTPRYLIKTRGQQVTLSCSPISGHRSVSWYQQTPGQGLQFLFEYFSETQRNKGNFPGRFSGRQFSNSRSEMNVSTLELGDSALYLCASTLAGGSYNEQFFGPGTRLTVL.

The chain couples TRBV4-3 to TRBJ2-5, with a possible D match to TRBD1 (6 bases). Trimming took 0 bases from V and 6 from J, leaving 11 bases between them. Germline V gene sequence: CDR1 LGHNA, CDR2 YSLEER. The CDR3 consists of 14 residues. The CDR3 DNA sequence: TGCGCCAGCAGCCAAGATATCAGGGGAAAGACCCAGTACTTC. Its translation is CASSQDIRGKTQYF.

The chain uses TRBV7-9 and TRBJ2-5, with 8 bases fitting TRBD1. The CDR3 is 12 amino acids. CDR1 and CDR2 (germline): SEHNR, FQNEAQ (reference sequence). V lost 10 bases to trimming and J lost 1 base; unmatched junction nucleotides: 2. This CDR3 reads CANGQGQETQYF. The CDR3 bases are TGTGCCAACGGACAGGGCCAAGAGACCCAGTACTTC.

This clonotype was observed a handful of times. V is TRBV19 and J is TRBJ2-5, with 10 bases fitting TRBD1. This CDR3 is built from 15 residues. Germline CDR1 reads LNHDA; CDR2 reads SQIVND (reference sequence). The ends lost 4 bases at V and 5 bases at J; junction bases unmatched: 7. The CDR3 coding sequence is TGTGCCAGTAGTAGAGGACAGGGGGGAGGTGAGACCCAGTACTTC. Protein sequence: CASSRGQGGGETQYF.

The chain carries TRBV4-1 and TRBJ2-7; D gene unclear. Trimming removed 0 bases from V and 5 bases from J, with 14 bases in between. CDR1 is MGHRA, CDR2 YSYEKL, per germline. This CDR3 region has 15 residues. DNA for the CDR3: TGCGCCAGCAGCCAAGATTATAGCAGGCAACACGAGCAGTACTTC. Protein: CASSQDYSRQHEQYF.

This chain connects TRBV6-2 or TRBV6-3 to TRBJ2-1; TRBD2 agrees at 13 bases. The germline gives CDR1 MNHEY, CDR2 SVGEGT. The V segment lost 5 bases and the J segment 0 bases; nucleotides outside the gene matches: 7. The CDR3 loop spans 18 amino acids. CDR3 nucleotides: TGTGCCAGCAGTCCCGGACTAGCGGGGGTTAGCTCCTACAATGAGCAGTTCTTC. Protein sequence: CASSPGLAGVSSYNEQFF.

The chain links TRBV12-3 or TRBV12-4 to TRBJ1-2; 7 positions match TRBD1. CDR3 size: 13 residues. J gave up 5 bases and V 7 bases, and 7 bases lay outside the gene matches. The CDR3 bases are TGTGCCAGCAAAAGGGGGCCTATTTATGGCTACACCTTC. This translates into CASKRGPIYGYTF.

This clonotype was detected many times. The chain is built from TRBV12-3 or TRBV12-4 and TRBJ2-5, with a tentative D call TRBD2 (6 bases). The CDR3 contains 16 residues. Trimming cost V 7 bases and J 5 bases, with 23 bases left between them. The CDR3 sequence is CASTPRFAGSGETQYF. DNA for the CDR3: TGTGCCAGCACCCCTCGGTTTGCGGGGTCAGGGGAGACCCAGTACTTC.

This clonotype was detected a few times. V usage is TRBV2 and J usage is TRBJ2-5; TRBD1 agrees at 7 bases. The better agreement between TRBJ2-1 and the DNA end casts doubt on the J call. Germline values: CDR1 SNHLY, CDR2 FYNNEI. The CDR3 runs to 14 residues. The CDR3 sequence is CASSVEGARNEQFF. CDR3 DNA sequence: TGTGCCAGCAGTGTTGAGGGGGCGAGGAATGAGCAGTTCTTC.

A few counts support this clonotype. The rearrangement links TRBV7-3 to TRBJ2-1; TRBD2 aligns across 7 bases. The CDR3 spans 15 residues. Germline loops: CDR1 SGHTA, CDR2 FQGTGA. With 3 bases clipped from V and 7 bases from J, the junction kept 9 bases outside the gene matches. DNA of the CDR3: TGTGCCAGCAGCTTTTTGGGCGGGAGTGGTAATGAGCAGTTCTTC. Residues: CASSFLGGSGNEQFF.

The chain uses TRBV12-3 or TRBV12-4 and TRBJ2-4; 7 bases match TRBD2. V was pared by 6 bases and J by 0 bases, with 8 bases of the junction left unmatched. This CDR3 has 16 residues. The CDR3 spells CASRPGGNLAKNIQYF. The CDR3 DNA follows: TGTGCCAGCAGGCCGGGAGGTAATCTAGCCAAAAACATTCAGTACTTC.

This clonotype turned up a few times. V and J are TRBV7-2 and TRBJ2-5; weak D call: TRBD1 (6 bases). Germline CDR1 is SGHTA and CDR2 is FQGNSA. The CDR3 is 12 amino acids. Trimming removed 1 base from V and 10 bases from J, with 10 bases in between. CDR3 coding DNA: TGTGCCAGCAGCTTAGATGTAGGGGGCCAGTACTTC. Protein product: CASSLDVGGQYF.

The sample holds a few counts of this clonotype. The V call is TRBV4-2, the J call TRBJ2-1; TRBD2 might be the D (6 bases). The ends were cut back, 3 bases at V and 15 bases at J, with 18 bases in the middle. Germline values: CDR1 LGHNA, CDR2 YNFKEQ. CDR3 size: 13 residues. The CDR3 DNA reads TGTGCCAGCAGCCAGGAGGGTAGTGGGGTGCGGTTCTTC. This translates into CASSQEGSGVRFF.

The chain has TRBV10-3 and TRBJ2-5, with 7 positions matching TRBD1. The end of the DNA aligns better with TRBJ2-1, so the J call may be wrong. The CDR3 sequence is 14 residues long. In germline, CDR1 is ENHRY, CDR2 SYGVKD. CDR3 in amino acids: CAISEATGLNEQFF. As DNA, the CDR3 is TGTGCCATCAGTGAGGCGACAGGGCTAAATGAGCAGTTCTTC.

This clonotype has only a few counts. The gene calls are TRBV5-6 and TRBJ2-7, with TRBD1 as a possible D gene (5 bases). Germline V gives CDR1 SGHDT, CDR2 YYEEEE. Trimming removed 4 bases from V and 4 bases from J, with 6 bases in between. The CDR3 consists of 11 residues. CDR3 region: CASSGAYEQYV. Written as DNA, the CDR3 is TGTGCCAGCAGCGGGGCTTACGAGCAGTACGTC.

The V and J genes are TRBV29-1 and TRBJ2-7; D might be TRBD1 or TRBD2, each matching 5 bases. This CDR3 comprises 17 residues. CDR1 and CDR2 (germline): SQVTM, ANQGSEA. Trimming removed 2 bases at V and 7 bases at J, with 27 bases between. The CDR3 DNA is TGCAGCGTTGAAACTCCCGGACTCGAGGGGACGAACTGGGAGCAGTACTTC. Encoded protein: CSVETPGLEGTNWEQYF.

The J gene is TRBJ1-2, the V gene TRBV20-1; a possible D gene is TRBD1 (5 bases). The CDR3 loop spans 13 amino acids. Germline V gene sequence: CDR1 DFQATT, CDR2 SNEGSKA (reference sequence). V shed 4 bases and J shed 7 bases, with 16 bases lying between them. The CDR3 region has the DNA TGCAGTGCTATCCTATTAGGGGAGGCTGGCTACACCTTC. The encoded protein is CSAILLGEAGYTF.

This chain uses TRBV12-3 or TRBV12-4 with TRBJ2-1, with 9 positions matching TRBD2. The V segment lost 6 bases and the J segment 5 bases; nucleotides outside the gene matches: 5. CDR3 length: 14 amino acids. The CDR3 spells CASRKREENNEQFF. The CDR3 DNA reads TGTGCCAGCAGAAAGCGGGAGGAAAACAATGAGCAGTTCTTC.

CDR3 sequence reads: CASSAGPSYGYTF. CDR3 DNA sequence: TGTGCCAGCAGCGCGGGACCGTCCTATGGCTACACCTTC. The chain recombines TRBV11-2 with TRBJ1-2, with D maybe TRBD1 (5 bases). With 5 bases removed from V and 4 bases from J, the gap between germline ends came to 11 bases. Per the germline V gene, CDR1 is SGHAT and CDR2 is FQNNGV. This CDR3 region has 13 residues. The full variable domain, its missing parts supplied by reference TRBV11-2 and TRBJ1-2, is EAGVAQSPRYKIIEKRQSVAFWCNPISGHATLYWYQQILGQGPKLLIQFQNNGVVDDSQLPKDRFSAERLKGVDSTLKIQPAKLEDSAVYLCASSAGPSYGYTFGSGTRLTVV.

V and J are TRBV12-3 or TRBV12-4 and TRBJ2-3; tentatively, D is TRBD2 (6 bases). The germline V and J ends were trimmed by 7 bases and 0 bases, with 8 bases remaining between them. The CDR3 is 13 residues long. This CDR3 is CASKGTSTDTQYF. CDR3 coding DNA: TGTGCCAGCAAAGGGACTAGCACAGATACGCAGTATTTT.

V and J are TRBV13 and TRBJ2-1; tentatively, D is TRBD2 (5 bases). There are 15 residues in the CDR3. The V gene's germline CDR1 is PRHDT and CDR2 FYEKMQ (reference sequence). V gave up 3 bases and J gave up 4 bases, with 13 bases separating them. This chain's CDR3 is CASSFLLAEYNEQFF. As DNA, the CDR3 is TGTGCCAGCAGCTTCTTGCTAGCAGAGTACAATGAGCAGTTCTTC.

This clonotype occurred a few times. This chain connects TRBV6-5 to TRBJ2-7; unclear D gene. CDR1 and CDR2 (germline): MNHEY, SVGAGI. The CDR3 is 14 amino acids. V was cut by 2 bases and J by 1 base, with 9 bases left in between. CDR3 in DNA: TGTGCCAGCAGTTACGGACGGTCTTCCTACGAGCAGTACTTC. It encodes CASSYGRSSYEQYF.

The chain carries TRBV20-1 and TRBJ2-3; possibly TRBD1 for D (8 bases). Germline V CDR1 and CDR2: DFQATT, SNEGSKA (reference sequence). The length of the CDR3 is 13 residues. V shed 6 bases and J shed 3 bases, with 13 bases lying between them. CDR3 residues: CSATQGGTDTQYF. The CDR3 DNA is TGCAGTGCAACACAGGGGGGGACAGATACGCAGTATTTT.

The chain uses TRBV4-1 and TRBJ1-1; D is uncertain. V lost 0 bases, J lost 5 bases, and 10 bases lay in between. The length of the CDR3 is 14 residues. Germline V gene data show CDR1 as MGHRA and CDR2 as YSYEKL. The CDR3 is CASSQENEKTEAFF. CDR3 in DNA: TGCGCCAGCAGCCAAGAAAACGAGAAAACTGAAGCTTTCTTT.